This TCR beta chain was obtained from a study of blood T cell repertoires in COVID-19. At the level of the study: There were acute and convalescent COVID-19 samples, and they came from the United States, Italy and Spain. PBMCs, B-cell-depleted T cells, or T cells provided the cDNA or gDNA that made up the material.

Per the authors' pipeline: Researchers report that nucleated cell counts were estimated from reference gene primer amplification. TCRdb keeps only in-frame clones here, not all; method: immunoSEQ multiplex PCR. For V, J and clone size, that table is used; D and trimming come from the DNA. Among some 160,000 clones listed, 76% were seen once. To note about this clone: A much larger clone is a single base away; this may be a read error. This specimen includes other DNA sequences encoding the same CDR3.

Sequenced sample: peripheral blood. The TCR comes from a man aged 60 to 75 with acute or convalescent COVID-19.

Written as DNA, the CDR3 is TGTGCCAGCAGCTTTGGACTAGCGGCATACAATGAGCAGTTCTTC. It encodes CASSFGLAAYNEQFF. The rearrangement joins TRBV7-8 to TRBJ2-1; 10 bases are a match to TRBD2. The CDR3 has 15 amino acids. J was trimmed by 4 bases and V by 3 bases; bases with no gene match: 3. The germline V gene encodes CDR1 SGHVS and CDR2 FQNEAQ.